This TCR beta chain appears in the sequencing data of a study of cytomegalovirus exposure and HLA in healthy donors. Across the study: The 500 to 750 first-cohort repertoires and the 95 to 150 validation repertoires shared the same platform, a later analysis reported. Broader study findings: The study found most TCR sequences rare, yet found some public TCRs in many donors. In the 130 or so validation repertoires, more than 85% of cluster scores exceeded 0, per a later analysis.

V lost 4 bases to trimming and J lost 6 bases, with 10 bases between them. This CDR3 contains 13 residues. CDR1 and CDR2 from the germline V gene are MNHEY and SMNVEV (reference sequence). Measured with immunoSEQ multiplex PCR; TCRdb has only the in-frame clones, and not every one. The data hold about 350,000 clones, with about nine tenths observed a single time. Worth noting for this clone: Its cognate antigen is unknown.

The chain has TRBV27 and TRBJ2-1; TRBD1 might be the D (6 bases). The material sequenced was PBMCs. The source of this sequence is a woman aged 30 to 39 in good health and CMV-seropositive. CDR3 region: CASSSDRLNEQFF. The CDR3 nucleotides are TGTGCCAGCAGTTCGGACAGACTCAATGAGCAGTTCTTC.